This T cell receptor (beta chain) was obtained from a study of T-cell reconstitution after alpha-beta-depleted transplantation in children (dated by TCRdb to about 2016). Background for the entire study: The study quantitatively tracked T-cell immune reconstitution after TCRalphabeta/CD19-depleted allogeneic hematopoietic cell transplantation in children using TCR repertoire profiling.

CDR1 and CDR2 (SGHRS, YFSETQ) derive from the germline V gene. V has 4 bases trimmed and J has 5 bases trimmed; junction bases matching no gene number 7. The CDR3 runs 16 amino acids, cysteine and phenylalanine included. Only the CDR3 DNA stays, 48 bases, in frame from base 1. Study-level results and caveats: Over the following months the frequencies of hyperexpanded clones went down, and after one year T-cell counts and TCRbeta diversity were mostly credited to newly produced T cells. The apparently early alphabetaT-cell count recovery about two months after transplant was reportedly dependent on only several hundred rapidly expanded clones derived from non-depleted graft cells. In some patients, high TCRbeta diversity at day 60 was attributed to recipient T cells and intrathymic progenitors that had survived conditioning.

This clonotype came up many times. Its recognized antigen is unknown. No per-base quality is available; no much larger clone lies one base away. The library relied on PCR. TCRdb lists the instrument as Illumina HiSeq 2500. Molecular barcoding was employed in the preparation of TCR libraries, with unique molecular identifiers being used to normalize TCRbeta repertoire quantification. In-frame beta chains were kept once TCRdb had trimmed the public reads at Q25 with fastp and called clones with MiXCR. One record per CDR3 amino acid sequence lists the most common genes and DNA. This sample holds just under 250,000 distinct CDR3 sequences; about 26% were observed only once. The top ten clonotypes cover about 2.6% of the sample. The treatment or condition label for this specimen denotes: allogeneic hematopoietic cell transplantation with graft depleted of TCRalphabeta T cells and CD19 B cells. The children who served as transplant recipients had been given grafts of TCRalphabeta/CD19-depleted allogeneic hematopoietic cells.

The TCR originated in a girl aged 2-10 years with Fanconi anemia, due to receive a stem cell transplant. Specimen: PBMCs, collected before TCRalphabeta/CD19-depleted stem cell transplant. This receptor chain uses TRBV5-1 and TRBJ2-3, with 13 bases aligning to TRBD2. The CDR3: CASSLGLAGDEDTQYF. At the DNA level, the sequence is TGCGCCAGCAGCCTCGGACTAGCGGGGGATGAAGATACGCAGTATTTT.